These 14 T cell receptor beta chains were all obtained from the same sample, sequenced in a study of blood T cell repertoires in COVID-19. The protocol was immunoSEQ multiplex PCR, while the TCRdb copy is restricted to in-frame clones and leaves out a portion. The table shows around 140,000 clones, with about four fifths occurring only once. Sequencing was carried out using peripheral blood. These receptors were obtained from a woman of 80 years or more with acute or convalescent COVID-19.

The V and J genes are TRBV6-5 and TRBJ2-5; D perhaps matches TRBD2 (7 bases). This CDR3 comprises 16 residues. Trimming took 0 bases from V and 7 from J, leaving 18 bases between them. CDR1 is MNHEY and CDR2 is SVGAGI in the germline V gene. CDR3 DNA sequence: TGTGCCAGCAGTTACTCGGCGGGCCCTGGGGGGGCGACCCAGTACTTC. Protein: CASSYSAGPGGATQYF.

The chain has TRBV7-8 and TRBJ2-1; 7 bases match TRBD1. This CDR3 region has 14 residues. Unmatched junction bases numbered 8, after V lost 6 bases and J lost 6 bases. Germline CDR1 is SGHVS and CDR2 is FQNEAQ. The CDR3 protein is CASRRRTGLNEQFF. The CDR3 DNA is TGTGCCAGCAGACGAAGGACAGGCCTCAATGAGCAGTTCTTC.

V is TRBV27 and J is TRBJ2-5; the D gene is possibly TRBD1 (5 bases). The CDR3 contains 15 residues. The V end lost 6 bases, the J end lost 5 bases, and 19 bases lay between the germline ends. Germline V gene lookup returns CDR1 MNHEY and CDR2 SMNVEV (reference sequence). CDR3 residues: CASSDRAPGRETQYF. The DNA of the CDR3 is TGTGCCAGCAGCGACCGGGCCCCAGGGCGGGAGACCCAGTACTTC.

The V gene is TRBV27, the J gene TRBJ2-2; 8 bases map to TRBD2. The CDR3 is made up of 15 amino acids. CDR1 and CDR2 from the germline V gene are MNHEY and SMNVEV (reference sequence). J gave up 0 bases and V 7 bases, and 4 bases lay outside the gene matches. CDR3 in DNA: TGTGCCAGCACCTTACTAGCGGCGAACACCGGGGAGCTGTTTTTT. Its translation is CASTLLAANTGELFF.

This clone appeared a single time. V and J are TRBV15 and TRBJ2-7; TRBD2 is a possible D gene (6 bases). CDR1 and CDR2 from the germline V gene are LNHNV and YYDKDF (reference sequence). The CDR3 sequence is 14 residues long. V was pared by 0 bases and J by 7 bases, with 13 bases between. The CDR3 reads CATSRDRREYEQYF. CDR3 in DNA: TGTGCCACCAGCAGAGATAGGAGGGAATATGAGCAGTACTTC.

This chain uses TRBV18 with TRBJ2-7, with 7 nucleotides matching TRBD1. Germline-derived CDR1 and CDR2 are KGHSH and LQKENI. The CDR3 length is 14 residues. V shed 4 bases, J shed 2 bases, and the junction held 5 bases outside the gene matches. CDR3: CASSQGAQTYEQYF. The CDR3, as DNA: TGTGCCAGCTCACAGGGGGCCCAAACCTACGAGCAGTACTTC.

The J gene is TRBJ1-1, the V gene TRBV12-5; D is undetermined. The ends were cut back, 0 bases at V and 2 bases at J, with 4 bases in the middle. The germline CDR1 and CDR2 sequences are LGHNT and FRNRAP. The CDR3 has 13 amino acids. This CDR3 reads CASGLVLNTEAFF. The DNA for the CDR3 is TGTGCTAGTGGTTTGGTACTAAACACTGAAGCTTTCTTT.

As to this clone: A read error may produce the germline difference seen at one junction end. This sequence joins TRBV7-7 and TRBJ2-3; 10 bases line up with TRBD2. The length of the CDR3 is 15 residues. Germline CDR1 is SSHAT and CDR2 is FNYEAQ (reference sequence). The CDR3 region has the DNA TGTGCTAGCAGCGTTTCTAGCGGGGGCGCAGATACGCAGTATTTT. Protein sequence: CASSVSSGGADTQYF.

The chain joins TRBV6-5 to TRBJ2-5; 10 bases are shared with TRBD1. There are 16 residues in the CDR3. The V segment lost 2 bases and the J segment 3 bases; nucleotides outside the gene matches: 6. Germline CDR1 reads MNHEY; CDR2 reads SVGAGI. The CDR3, as DNA: TGTGCCAGCAGTTACGGGACAGGGGACGGGAAAGAGACCCAGTACTTC. It codes for CASSYGTGDGKETQYF.

The CDR3 loop is CASSIGQGISNQPQHF. CDR3 bases: TGTGCCAGTAGTATTGGTCAGGGCATTAGCAATCAGCCCCAGCATTTT. This chain links TRBV19 with TRBJ1-5, with a tentative D call TRBD1 (5 bases). Germline values: CDR1 LNHDA, CDR2 SQIVND (reference sequence). V was trimmed by 3 bases and J by 0 bases, leaving 12 bases between them. The CDR3 extends over 16 amino acids.

The J gene is TRBJ1-1, the V gene TRBV13, with 9 positions matching TRBD1. The CDR3 runs 15 residues. Germline-derived CDR1 and CDR2 are PRHDT and FYEKMQ (reference sequence). The V and J ends lost 5 bases and 4 bases, in that order; junction bases with no gene match: 8. The CDR3 is CASSPGTGGITEAFF. For the CDR3, the DNA is TGTGCCAGCAGCCCTGGAACAGGGGGCATCACTGAAGCTTTCTTT.

The gene calls are TRBV5-1 and TRBJ2-7; unclear D gene. The CDR3 contains 13 residues. Trimming left V 1 base short and J 1 base short, with 6 bases between. Germline V gives CDR1 SGHRS, CDR2 YFSETQ. The DNA for the CDR3 is TGCGCCAGCAGCTTGCTTCCGTCCTACGAGCAGTACTTC. Amino acids: CASSLLPSYEQYF.

J is TRBJ1-2 and V is TRBV10-3, with 7 nucleotides matching TRBD1. The V segment lost 11 bases and the J segment 4 bases; nucleotides outside the gene matches: 10. The CDR3 extends over 13 amino acids. The germline V gene has CDR1 ENHRY and CDR2 SYGVKD. CDR3 bases: TGTGCCGCCCAGGGGGGACAGTTCTATGGCTACACCTTC. Amino acids: CAAQGGQFYGYTF.

The chain is built from TRBV6-6 and TRBJ2-2; TRBD2 aligns across 12 bases. The CDR3 runs to 20 residues. CDR1 MNHNY and CDR2 SVGAGI come from the germline V gene (reference sequence). J lost 5 bases, V lost 6 bases, and 19 bases had no gene match. Written as DNA, the CDR3 is TGTGCCAGCAGCCGGAAGCCCGCCCGACTAGCGGGAGTGAGGACCGGGGAGCTGTTTTTT. Its protein is CASSRKPARLAGVRTGELFF.